Following are 8 T cell receptor beta chains from one sample sequenced in a study of CD8 T cells in ankylosing spondylitis. Notes on the study in general: Seemingly characteristic of ankylosing spondylitis blood was a TCR beta motif consisting of several highly homologous variants.

For these receptors, no antigen is known. MiXCR, run by TCRdb on the 5' RACE reads, gives a single entry per CDR3 protein. The sample yields roughly 470,000 distinct CDR3 sequences, roughly 25% seen once. What was sequenced was blood, either unsorted or a sorted T cell fraction (not recorded which). The source is a male donor with ankylosing spondylitis.

The V and J genes are TRBV2 and TRBJ2-1; weak D call: TRBD1 (6 bases). This CDR3 region has 13 residues. Germline V lookup: CDR1 SNHLY, CDR2 FYNNEI. With 6 bases removed from V and 7 bases from J, the gap between germline ends came to 13 bases. CDR3 protein: CASRKGERNEQFF. The CDR3 DNA follows: TGTGCCAGCAGGAAGGGGGAGAGGAATGAGCAGTTCTTC. The variable domain in full, completed from reference TRBV2 and TRBJ2-1, reads EPEVTQTPSHQVTQMGQEVILRCVPISNHLYFYWYRQILGQKVEFLVSFYNNEISEKSEIFDDQFSVERPDGSNFTLKIRSTKLEDSAMYFCASRKGERNEQFFGPGTRLTVL.

The rearrangement joins TRBV29-1 to TRBJ2-5; 10 nucleotides line up with TRBD2. Germline lookup yields CDR1 SQVTM and CDR2 ANQGSEA. The V gene end was trimmed by 4 bases and the J gene end by 1 base; junction bases not matched to a gene: 6. CDR3 size: 15 residues. The DNA of the CDR3 is TGCAGCGTTGGAATGAGGACTAGCGGCCAAGAGACCCAGTACTTC. This sequence encodes CSVGMRTSGQETQYF.

The V and J genes are TRBV20-1 and TRBJ2-7; 8 bases fit TRBD2. J was trimmed by 0 bases and V by 4 bases; bases with no gene match: 5. The germline gives CDR1 DFQATT, CDR2 SNEGSKA (reference sequence). CDR3 size: 14 residues. CDR3: CSAIRAGGSYEQYF. In DNA, the CDR3 is TGCAGTGCTATCAGGGCGGGAGGCTCCTACGAGCAGTACTTC.

The genes are TRBV7-9 and TRBJ2-7, with unresolved D. The germline gives CDR1 SEHNR, CDR2 FQNEAQ (reference sequence). The CDR3 covers 14 residues. V gave up 1 base and J gave up 0 bases, with 7 bases separating them. The CDR3 spells CASSLGRSSYEQYV. In DNA form, the CDR3 reads TGTGCCAGCAGCTTAGGACGGTCCTCCTACGAGCAGTACGTC.

The gene calls are TRBV10-2 and TRBJ2-7; maybe TRBD1 (6 bases). This CDR3 has 12 residues. The V end was cut by 8 bases, the J end by 3 bases, with 11 bases between. Germline V gives CDR1 WSHSY, CDR2 SAAADI. CDR3 amino acids: CASGDRLYEQYF. Written as DNA, the CDR3 is TGCGCCAGCGGAGACAGGCTCTACGAGCAGTACTTC.

This chain links TRBV6-2 or TRBV6-3 with TRBJ2-1; 9 nucleotides match TRBD2. Germline assignment: CDR1 MNHEY and CDR2 SVGEGT. V was clipped by 0 bases and J by 3 bases; unmatched bases: 9. This CDR3 spans 18 amino acids. CDR3 sequence reads: CASSYSRGTSRLYNEQFF. CDR3 DNA: TGTGCCAGCAGTTACTCGAGAGGGACTAGCCGACTCTACAATGAGCAGTTCTTC.

In its sample, this clonotype was seen a few times. V usage is TRBV28 and J usage is TRBJ2-4; D not certain. The V gene lost 8 bases and the J gene lost 9 bases, with 8 bases spanning the gap. This CDR3 has 10 residues. Germline V gene data show CDR1 as MDHEN and CDR2 as SYDVKM. The CDR3 reads CASGYGIQYF. Written as DNA, the CDR3 is TGTGCCAGCGGCTATGGCATTCAGTACTTC.

This clonotype was counted only a few times. V gene TRBV12-5 combines with J gene TRBJ1-2, with a possible D match to TRBD1 (5 bases). From germline, CDR1 is LGHNT and CDR2 FRNRAP. The CDR3 has 15 residues. Between the trimmed V and J ends, which lost 0 bases and 6 bases, there was a span of 14 bases. The chain's CDR3 is CASGLVGGLSDGYTF. The DNA of the CDR3 is TGTGCTAGTGGTTTGGTTGGGGGGTTAAGTGATGGCTACACCTTC.